Following are 23 T cell receptor beta chains from one sample sequenced in a study of cytomegalovirus exposure and HLA in healthy donors. The protocol was immunoSEQ multiplex PCR, while the TCRdb copy is restricted to in-frame clones and leaves out a portion. The table has approximately 130,000 clones, around nine tenths seen once. The material sequenced was PBMCs. The source is a woman aged 18-35 years in good health and CMV-seronegative.

The J gene is TRBJ2-7, the V gene TRBV6-1; possible D gene TRBD2, 7 bases. The CDR3 contains 13 residues. With 9 bases removed from V and 3 bases from J, the gap between germline ends came to 15 bases. The germline V gene has CDR1 MNHNS and CDR2 SASEGT. The CDR3 loop is CASEQGGGYEQYF. The CDR3 DNA sequence: TGTGCCAGTGAGCAGGGAGGGGGCTACGAGCAGTACTTC.

This clone came up a few times. CDR3 region: CASSITFTGTGSNQPQHF. CDR3 nucleotides: TGTGCCAGTAGTATCACTTTTACCGGGACAGGGTCCAATCAGCCCCAGCATTTT. The chain links TRBV19 to TRBJ1-5; 9 bases fit TRBD1. The germline gives CDR1 LNHDA, CDR2 SQIVND (reference sequence). This CDR3 region has 18 residues. Trimming took 3 bases from V and 3 from J; bases not matched to a gene: 12.

This CDR3 is CASSYSLPRPNTEAFF. CDR3 nucleotide sequence: TGTGCCAGCAGTTACTCGTTACCGAGGCCTAACACTGAAGCTTTCTTT. The chain uses TRBV6-6 and TRBJ1-1, with D uncertain. Trimming took 0 bases from V and 2 from J, leaving 13 bases between them. In germline, CDR1 is MNHNY, CDR2 SVGAGI (reference sequence). The CDR3 loop spans 16 amino acids.

V usage is TRBV28 and J usage is TRBJ2-7; 8 bases agree with TRBD1. Germline assignment: CDR1 MDHEN and CDR2 SYDVKM. After removal of 3 bases from V and 4 bases from J, the junction contained 8 bases not matched to a gene. This CDR3 is 15 amino acids long. The CDR3 region is CASSFSDRALYEQYF. The CDR3 nucleotides read TGTGCCAGCAGTTTCTCGGACAGGGCGCTTTACGAGCAGTACTTC.

V and J are TRBV28 and TRBJ2-3; possible D gene TRBD2, 5 bases. V was shortened by 7 bases and J by 3 bases, with 8 bases between the two germline ends. Per germline, CDR1 MDHEN and CDR2 SYDVKM. The CDR3 extends over 12 amino acids. CDR3 DNA sequence: TGTGCCAGCACTAGCTCTACAGATACGCAGTATTTT. This gives the protein CASTSSTDTQYF.

The chain uses TRBV9 and TRBJ2-1, with a weak D call TRBD2 (5 bases). Deletions cut 0 bases from V and 4 bases from J, with 14 bases between. CDR1 and CDR2 from the germline V gene are SGDLS and YYNGEE. The CDR3 loop spans 16 amino acids. The CDR3 spells CASSVASGAGYNEQFF. The CDR3 coding sequence is TGTGCCAGCAGCGTAGCTTCCGGCGCGGGTTACAATGAGCAGTTCTTC.

The J gene is TRBJ2-7, the V gene TRBV5-6; D gene uncertain. Germline V gene lookup returns CDR1 SGHDT and CDR2 YYEEEE. Between the trimmed V and J ends, which lost 0 bases and 1 base, there was a span of 2 bases. The CDR3 has 12 residues. CDR3 residues: CASSLASYEQYF. In nucleotides, the CDR3 is TGTGCCAGCAGCTTGGCGTCCTACGAGCAGTACTTC.

In this sample, this clone turned up many times. The chain is built from TRBV4-1 and TRBJ1-1; tentatively, D is TRBD1 (5 bases). This CDR3 comprises 15 residues. V gave up 4 bases and J gave up 3 bases, with 15 bases separating them. Germline CDR1 is MGHRA and CDR2 is YSYEKL. The CDR3: CASSRGPAGDTEAFF. In DNA, the CDR3 is TGCGCCAGCAGCCGGGGCCCAGCGGGGGACACTGAAGCTTTCTTT.

The rearrangement joins TRBV11-3 to TRBJ2-3; 9 bases map to TRBD2. Germline V gene lookup returns CDR1 SGHNT and CDR2 YENEEA. Germline trimming cut 0 bases from V and 2 bases from J; bases unmatched to any gene: 12. The CDR3 spans 19 residues. CDR3 sequence: CASSLESGGRALYTDTQYF. As DNA, the CDR3 is TGTGCCAGCAGCTTAGAATCGGGCGGGAGGGCCCTTTACACAGATACGCAGTATTTT.

J is TRBJ2-1 and V is TRBV11-3, with D tentatively TRBD1 (5 bases). Trimming removed 5 bases at V and 4 bases at J, with 15 bases between. Germline lookup yields CDR1 SGHNT and CDR2 YENEEA. The CDR3 is 15 residues long. The CDR3 protein is CASSPGLTAYNEQFF. DNA for the CDR3: TGTGCCAGCAGCCCCGGCCTGACAGCATACAATGAGCAGTTCTTC.

The chain recombines TRBV7-9 with TRBJ2-3, with 13 bases aligning to TRBD2. V lost 5 bases to trimming and J lost 5 bases; unmatched junction nucleotides: 10. The CDR3 runs to 17 residues. Germline CDR1 SEHNR, CDR2 FQNEAQ (reference sequence). CDR3 DNA sequence: TGTGCCAGCAGCGCAAAGGGACTAGCGGGGCCGAGAGATACGCAGTATTTT. It yields the protein CASSAKGLAGPRDTQYF. Full variable domain (missing parts from reference TRBV7-9 and TRBJ2-3): DTGVSQNPRHKITKRGQNVTFRCDPISEHNRLYWYRQTLGQGPEFLTYFQNEAQLEKSRLLSDRFSAERPKGSFSTLEIQRTEQGDSAMYLCASSAKGLAGPRDTQYFGPGTRLTVL.

The V and J genes are TRBV6-6 and TRBJ1-5, with TRBD1 identical over 11 bases. The ends lost 6 bases at V and 5 bases at J; junction bases unmatched: 6. This CDR3 region has 15 residues. The germline V gene encodes CDR1 MNHNY and CDR2 SVGAGI (reference sequence). CDR3 region: CASSQGTGGDQPQHF. The CDR3 DNA reads as TGTGCCAGCAGCCAGGGGACAGGGGGTGATCAGCCCCAGCATTTT.

This clone came up once. The rearrangement joins TRBV7-3 to TRBJ2-7; 7 bases map to TRBD2. The germline CDR1 and CDR2 sequences are SGHTA and FQGTGA. This CDR3 region has 16 residues. With V trimmed by 1 base and J by 4 bases, 10 bases remained unmatched. The CDR3 sequence: CASSLKRAGEGYEQYF. The DNA for the CDR3 is TGTGCCAGCAGCTTAAAGCGTGCGGGAGAGGGGTACGAGCAGTACTTC.

The chain combines TRBV5-1 with TRBJ1-6; D uncertain. The CDR3 is 14 residues long. V dropped 0 bases and J dropped 6 bases, with 7 bases sitting between them. The germline CDR1 and CDR2 sequences are SGHRS and YFSETQ. The CDR3 is CASSLGQINSPLHF. The DNA of the CDR3 is TGCGCCAGCAGCTTGGGCCAGATTAATTCACCCCTCCACTTT.

V usage is TRBV6-5 and J usage is TRBJ2-7; TRBD1 agrees at 8 bases. V lost 5 bases and J lost 2; bases outside the gene matches: 5. There are 14 residues in the CDR3. Germline V gene data show CDR1 as MNHEY and CDR2 as SVGAGI. The CDR3 nucleotides are TGTGCCAGCAGTCCACAGGGGGAACCCTACGAGCAGTACTTC. Translating gives CASSPQGEPYEQYF.

CDR3: CASSATTGTNYGYTF. DNA for the CDR3: TGTGCCAGCAGTGCCACGACGGGTACTAACTATGGCTACACCTTC. This sequence joins TRBV27 and TRBJ1-2; D ambiguous. The V end lost 5 bases, the J end lost 0 bases, and 13 bases lay between the germline ends. Germline CDR1 reads MNHEY; CDR2 reads SMNVEV (reference sequence). The CDR3 covers 15 residues.

This chain links TRBV7-3 with TRBJ2-7; 9 nucleotides align to TRBD2. V lost 5 bases to trimming and J lost 5 bases; unmatched junction nucleotides: 13. This CDR3 region has 16 residues. Per germline, CDR1 SGHTA and CDR2 FQGTGA. The CDR3 sequence: CASSPSGGRGLHEQYF. The CDR3 nucleotides are TGTGCCAGCAGCCCCTCGGGCGGGAGGGGTCTCCACGAGCAGTACTTC.

The rearrangement uses TRBV5-1 and TRBJ2-7; possible D gene TRBD1, 8 bases. V was shortened by 6 bases and J by 4 bases, with 23 bases between the two germline ends. This CDR3 contains 16 residues. Germline values: CDR1 SGHRS, CDR2 YFSETQ. The DNA for the CDR3 is TGCGCCAGCACCAACGGACAGGGCGGGGGACTATACGAGCAGTACTTC. It is translated as CASTNGQGGGLYEQYF.

The chain is built from TRBV27 and TRBJ1-2, with 9 bases fitting TRBD1. Per the germline V gene, CDR1 is MNHEY and CDR2 is SMNVEV (reference sequence). Trimming at V came to 5 bases and at J to 4 bases, leaving 5 bases not matched to a gene. The CDR3 sequence is 14 residues long. The DNA for the CDR3 is TGTGCCAGCAGTCCGGGACAGGGAACCTATGGCTACACCTTC. Translating it yields CASSPGQGTYGYTF.

This chain connects TRBV23-1 to TRBJ2-7; TRBD2 might be the D (6 bases). TRBV23-1 is reported as an ORF; its role is uncertain. Trimming took 7 bases from V and 0 from J, leaving 13 bases between them. CDR3 length: 14 amino acids. CDR3: CASIHTGSSYEQYF. CDR3 nucleotides: TGCGCCAGCATCCACACCGGGAGCTCCTACGAGCAGTACTTC.

The V and J genes are TRBV27 and TRBJ1-4; D may be TRBD1 (6 bases). Germline V gene sequence: CDR1 MNHEY, CDR2 SMNVEV (reference sequence). Trimming cost V 7 bases and J 6 bases, with 21 bases left between them. The CDR3 covers 16 residues. CDR3 sequence reads: CASTWDKFGVYEKLFF. The CDR3 DNA is TGTGCCAGCACCTGGGACAAATTCGGAGTATATGAAAAACTGTTTTTT.

The chain employs TRBV2 and TRBJ2-2, with TRBD2 matching over 8 bases. V shed 6 bases, J shed 1 base, and the junction held 10 bases outside the gene matches. The CDR3 sequence is 17 residues long. Germline CDR1 is SNHLY and CDR2 is FYNNEI. This chain's CDR3 is CASRPLAGRGNTGELFF. The CDR3, as DNA: TGTGCCAGCAGACCATTAGCGGGAAGGGGGAACACCGGGGAGCTGTTTTTT.

The J gene is TRBJ2-2, the V gene TRBV29-1; TRBD1 agrees at 9 bases. V lost 7 bases to trimming and J lost 6 bases; unmatched junction nucleotides: 21. Per the germline V gene, CDR1 is SQVTM and CDR2 is ANQGSEA. The length of the CDR3 is 18 residues. Here the CDR3 DNA reads TGCAGCGGGGGAGGGACAGGGACTTGGTCAGATGGAGCCGGGGAGCTGTTTTTT. It specifies CSGGGTGTWSDGAGELFF.